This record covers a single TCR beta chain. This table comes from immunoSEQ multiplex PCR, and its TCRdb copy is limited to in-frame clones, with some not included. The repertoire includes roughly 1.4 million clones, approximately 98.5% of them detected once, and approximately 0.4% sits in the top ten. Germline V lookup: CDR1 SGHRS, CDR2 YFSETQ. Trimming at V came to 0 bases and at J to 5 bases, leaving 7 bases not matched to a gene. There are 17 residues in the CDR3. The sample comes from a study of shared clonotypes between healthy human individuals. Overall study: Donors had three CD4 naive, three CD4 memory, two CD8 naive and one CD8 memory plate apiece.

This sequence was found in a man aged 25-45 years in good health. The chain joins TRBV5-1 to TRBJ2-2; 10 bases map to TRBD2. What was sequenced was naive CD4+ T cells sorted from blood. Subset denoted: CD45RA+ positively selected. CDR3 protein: CASSLVLASGSTGELFF. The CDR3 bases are TGCGCCAGCAGCTTGGTATTGGCTAGCGGGAGTACCGGGGAGCTGTTTTTT. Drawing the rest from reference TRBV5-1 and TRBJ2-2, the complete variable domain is KAGVTQTPRYLIKTRGQQVTLSCSPISGHRSVSWYQQTPGQGLQFLFEYFSETQRNKGNFPGRFSGRQFSNSRSEMNVSTLELGDSALYLCASSLVLASGSTGELFFGEGSRLTVL.